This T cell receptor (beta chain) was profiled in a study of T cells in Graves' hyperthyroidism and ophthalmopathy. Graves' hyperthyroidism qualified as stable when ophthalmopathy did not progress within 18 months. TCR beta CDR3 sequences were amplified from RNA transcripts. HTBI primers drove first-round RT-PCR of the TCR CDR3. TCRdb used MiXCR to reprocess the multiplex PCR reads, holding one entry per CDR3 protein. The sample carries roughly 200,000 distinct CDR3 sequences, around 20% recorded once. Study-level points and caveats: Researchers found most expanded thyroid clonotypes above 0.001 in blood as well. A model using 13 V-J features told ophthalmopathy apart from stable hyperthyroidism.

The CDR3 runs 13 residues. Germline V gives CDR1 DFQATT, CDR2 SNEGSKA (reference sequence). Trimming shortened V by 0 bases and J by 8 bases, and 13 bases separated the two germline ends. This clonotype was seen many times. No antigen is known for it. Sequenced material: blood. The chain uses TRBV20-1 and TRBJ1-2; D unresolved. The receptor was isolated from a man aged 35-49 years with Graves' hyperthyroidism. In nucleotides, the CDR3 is TGCAGTGCTAGAGATCCGGGGATTGGGGGCTACACCTTC. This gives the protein CSARDPGIGGYTF.